The clone carrying this TCR beta chain has a single count. The antigen is unknown. This entry belongs to a study of cytomegalovirus exposure and HLA in healthy donors. Points from the study as a whole: In a later analysis, a missense DCLRE1C variant was linked to TCR beta V- and J-gene trimming. Across donors, sequencing depth was assumed by presence/absence analyses to be roughly uniform.

The CDR3 is 12 residues long. Trimming removed 0 bases at V and 9 bases at J, with 9 bases between. Germline lookup yields CDR1 GTSNPN and CDR2 SVGIG (reference sequence). This PCR relied on a set of 60 Vbeta primers and 13 Jbeta primers. Clones were sequenced by immunoSEQ multiplex PCR, and TCRdb holds only the in-frame ones, with some missing. This sample has around 190,000 clones, with 65% to 80% found just once. Sequencing was performed on PBMCs. The source of this sequence is a woman younger than 45 in good health and CMV-seropositive. The rearrangement links TRBV30 to TRBJ2-1, with D perhaps TRBD2 (5 bases). This CDR3 is CAWSVIGGEQFF. In nucleotides, the CDR3 is TGTGCCTGGAGTGTAATAGGAGGTGAGCAGTTCTTC. Supplemented by reference TRBV30 and TRBJ2-1, the full variable domain reads SQTIHQWPATLVQPVGSPLSLECTVEGTSNPNLYWYRQAAGRGLQLLFYSVGIGQISSEVPQNLSASRPQDRQFILSSKKLLLSDSGFYLCAWSVIGGEQFFGPGTRLTVL.